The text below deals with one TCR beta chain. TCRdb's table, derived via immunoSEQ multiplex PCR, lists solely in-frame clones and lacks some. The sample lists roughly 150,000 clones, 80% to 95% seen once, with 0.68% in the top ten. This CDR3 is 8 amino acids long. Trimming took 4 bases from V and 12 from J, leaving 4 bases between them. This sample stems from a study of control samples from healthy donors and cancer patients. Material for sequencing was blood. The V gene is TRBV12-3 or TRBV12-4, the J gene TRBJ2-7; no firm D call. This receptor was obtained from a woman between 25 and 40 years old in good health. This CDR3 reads CASSSGYF. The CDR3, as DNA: TGTGCCAGCAGTTCGGGGTACTTC.